A single sample gave rise to the 6 T cell receptor beta chains below, sequenced in a study of blood T cell repertoires in COVID-19 (dated by TCRdb to the early 2020s). The library was generated by the immunoSEQ multiplex PCR assay. As stored in TCRdb, this immuneACCESS dataset retains in-frame rearrangements with V and J assigned. A fraction of the clones does not appear; measured against another copy, unresolved V genes explain less than half of the discrepancy, and the remainder lacks a known reason. This sample has 190,000 or so clones in its table, and around 84% of those were observed once. Around 20% of the sample rests with the top ten. Material: PBMCs or T cells enriched from blood (not recorded which). All receptors come from a man in his forties who had recovered from COVID-19.

In this sample, this clone turned up once. The rearrangement uses TRBV7-9 and TRBJ2-7; 10 nucleotides agree with TRBD1. Germline CDR1 is SEHNR and CDR2 is FQNEAQ (reference sequence). This CDR3 comprises 16 residues. V was clipped by 2 bases and J by 7 bases; unmatched bases: 11. Written as DNA, the CDR3 is TGTGCCAGCAGCTTAAGGTCTATGGGACAGGGGACGGAGCAGTACTTC. Protein sequence: CASSLRSMGQGTEQYF.

V gene TRBV13 combines with J gene TRBJ1-5, with a tentative D call TRBD1 (6 bases). The germline V gene has CDR1 PRHDT and CDR2 FYEKMQ (reference sequence). The ends were cut back, 2 bases at V and 6 bases at J, with 8 bases in the middle. The CDR3 is 13 residues long. In DNA, the CDR3 is TGTGCCAGCAGCTTAAGGGGGAGTCAGCCCCAGCATTTT. Its translation: CASSLRGSQPQHF.

This clone was seen once. The chain carries TRBV30 and TRBJ1-5, with D tentatively TRBD1 (5 bases). Germline assignment: CDR1 GTSNPN and CDR2 SVGIG (reference sequence). Trimming removed 1 base at V and 7 bases at J, with 14 bases between. The CDR3 is made up of 14 amino acids. Here the CDR3 reads CAWSGGGSGQPQHF. In nucleotides, the CDR3 is TGTGCCTGGAGTGGCGGGGGTTCAGGACAGCCCCAGCATTTT. Combining the CDR3 with reference TRBV30 and TRBJ1-5 gives the whole variable domain SQTIHQWPATLVQPVGSPLSLECTVEGTSNPNLYWYRQAAGRGLQLLFYSVGIGQISSEVPQNLSASRPQDRQFILSSKKLLLSDSGFYLCAWSGGGSGQPQHFGDGTRLSIL.

As to this clone: Relative to the germline gene, one junction end is altered; a read error may explain this. The genes are TRBV7-7 and TRBJ1-1, with D perhaps matching TRBD1 (6 bases). Germline-derived CDR1 and CDR2 are SSHAT and FNYEAQ (reference sequence). The CDR3 has 16 residues. The CDR3 DNA follows: TGTGCTAGCAGCTTACAAGGGGGAGATAGGTACACTGAAGCTTTCTTT. Protein product: CASSLQGGDRYTEAFF.

The V and J genes are TRBV21-1 and TRBJ2-2; the table's D gene call, TRBD2, was not cross checked with the DNA. TRBV21-1 is given as a pseudogene. This CDR3 has 16 amino acids. CDR3 in amino acids: CASSKNKRGNTGELFF. DNA of the CDR3: TGTGCCAGCAGCAAAAATAAACGGGGGAACACCGGGGAGCTGTTTTTT.

The rearrangement uses TRBV2 and TRBJ1-1; D might be TRBD1 (5 bases). The CDR3 runs 15 residues. Germline V gene data show CDR1 as SNHLY and CDR2 as FYNNEI. Trimming took 4 bases from V and 5 from J, leaving 17 bases between them. The CDR3 DNA sequence: TGTGCCAGCAGTGTAATAGGGGCCGGGGGGACTGAAGCTTTCTTT. Translated, it gives CASSVIGAGGTEAFF.